This entry lists 18 T cell receptor beta chains sequenced from one sample in a study of shared clonotypes between healthy human individuals. Terminally differentiated effector memory CD45RA+ cells were left out of the naive CD8 fraction, which was CD45RO-negative and positively selected for CCR7. The data were produced by immunoSEQ multiplex PCR, yet TCRdb's version contains in-frame clones alone and is incomplete. In the table there are millions of clones, about 95% of which are singletons. Sequenced material: naive CD8+ T cells sorted from blood. These receptors were obtained from a man aged 18-30 years in good health.

The J gene is TRBJ2-1, the V gene TRBV2, with 8 bases aligning to TRBD2. The CDR3 spans 16 residues. CDR1 is SNHLY and CDR2 is FYNNEI in the germline V gene. V shed 6 bases and J 0 bases; nucleotides not matched to a gene: 7. As DNA, the CDR3 is TGTGCCAGCAGGCGGGTAGCGGGGAGCTCCTACAATGAGCAGTTCTTC. Translated: CASRRVAGSSYNEQFF.

This chain links TRBV4-1 with TRBJ2-5; D unclear. The CDR3 is 17 amino acids. V was clipped by 1 base and J by 2 bases, with 17 bases between them. Germline V lookup: CDR1 MGHRA, CDR2 YSYEKL. CDR3: CASSQVAWAEIQETQYF. CDR3 sequence (DNA): TGCGCCAGCAGCCAAGTGGCGTGGGCGGAGATACAAGAGACCCAGTACTTC.

The chain is built from TRBV28 and TRBJ2-5, with 13 bases lining up with TRBD2. Trimming took 5 bases from V and 1 from J; bases not matched to a gene: 7. CDR3 size: 17 residues. Germline V gives CDR1 MDHEN, CDR2 SYDVKM. Written as DNA, the CDR3 is TGTGCCAGCAGTACAGTAGGACTAGCGGGGGTCCAAGAGACCCAGTACTTC. Amino acid sequence: CASSTVGLAGVQETQYF.

This chain connects TRBV11-2 to TRBJ2-1, with 7 bases that match TRBD2. Looked up from germline, CDR1 is SGHAT and CDR2 is FQNNGV. J lost 7 bases, V lost 4 bases, and 16 bases had no gene match. This CDR3 is built from 17 residues. The CDR3 coding sequence is TGTGCCAGCAGCTCCACAACGAGTGGGAGGGCCATAAATGAGCAGTTCTTC. Translated: CASSSTTSGRAINEQFF.

This clone was seen once. The chain uses TRBV13 and TRBJ1-6; no definite D call. Trimming cost V 7 bases and J 7 bases, with 14 bases left between them. The germline gives CDR1 PRHDT, CDR2 FYEKMQ (reference sequence). This CDR3 spans 14 amino acids. The CDR3 coding sequence is TGTGCCAGCACGACCCGAGGGAGAAATTCACCCCTCCACTTT. It codes for CASTTRGRNSPLHF. The full variable domain, in which reference TRBV13 and TRBJ1-6 provide the parts outside the CDR3, is AAGVIQSPRHLIKEKRETATLKCYPIPRHDTVYWYQQGPGQDPQFLISFYEKMQSDKGSIPDRFSAQQFSDYHSELNMSSLELGDSALYFCASTTRGRNSPLHFGNGTRLTVT.

The V call is TRBV11-3, the J call TRBJ2-7, with D possibly matching TRBD2 (6 bases). Trimming left V 4 bases short and J 7 bases short, with 11 bases between. Germline assignment: CDR1 SGHNT and CDR2 YENEEA. CDR3 size: 12 residues. The CDR3 region is CASSSLGGEQYF. The CDR3 DNA is TGTGCCAGCAGCTCCCTCGGGGGTGAGCAGTACTTC.

The rearrangement links TRBV4-1 to TRBJ1-6; D is possibly TRBD1 (5 bases). This CDR3 has 17 amino acids. CDR1 is MGHRA and CDR2 is YSYEKL in the germline V gene. V lost 3 bases, J lost 7 bases, and 19 bases lay in between. The CDR3 spells CASSHHRDLGGNSPLHF. The DNA for the CDR3 is TGCGCCAGCAGCCACCATAGGGACCTGGGGGGGAATTCACCCCTCCACTTT.

This CDR3 reads CASTLLSSAGEQYF. CDR3 coding DNA: TGTGCCAGCACCCTTCTGTCCAGTGCAGGCGAGCAGTACTTC. V usage is TRBV13 and J usage is TRBJ2-7; D unresolved. V was pared by 7 bases and J by 6 bases, with 19 bases between. Germline V CDR1 and CDR2: PRHDT, FYEKMQ (reference sequence). The CDR3 length is 14 residues.

The chain uses TRBV4-1 and TRBJ1-1; D remains ambiguous. The germline V gene encodes CDR1 MGHRA and CDR2 YSYEKL. CDR3 length equals 15 residues. V gave up 2 bases and J gave up 5 bases, with 15 bases separating them. In DNA, the CDR3 is TGCGCCAGCAGCCAACCCGCCCCGCCGCAGACTGAAGCTTTCTTT. Encoded protein: CASSQPAPPQTEAFF.

Of note for this clone: Other DNA sequences of this sample code for an identical CDR3. The rearrangement uses TRBV27 and TRBJ1-2; tentative D call: TRBD1 (5 bases). The CDR3 runs 14 residues. V lost 2 bases to trimming and J lost 1 base, with 8 bases between them. In germline, CDR1 is MNHEY, CDR2 SMNVEV (reference sequence). CDR3: CASSLDRGNYGYTF. The CDR3 bases are TGTGCCAGCAGTTTAGATAGGGGTAACTATGGCTACACCTTC.

This rearrangement joins TRBV27 to TRBJ2-1; TRBD1 agrees at 10 bases. The J segment lost 8 bases and the V segment lost 4 bases, leaving 8 bases of the junction unmatched. The CDR3 is made up of 15 amino acids. Germline CDR1 and CDR2: MNHEY and SMNVEV (reference sequence). DNA for the CDR3: TGTGCCAGCAGTTCCCCGGGACAGGGGAAATATGAGCAGTTCTTC. Protein product: CASSSPGQGKYEQFF.

V usage is TRBV19 and J usage is TRBJ2-7; a weak D match, TRBD2 (6 bases). Between the trimmed V and J ends, which lost 7 bases and 0 bases, there was a span of 10 bases. Germline loops: CDR1 LNHDA, CDR2 SQIVND (reference sequence). The CDR3 consists of 13 residues. The DNA for the CDR3 is TGTGCCAGTACCCGGGGGAGCTCCTACGAGCAGTACTTC. This encodes CASTRGSSYEQYF.

V and J are TRBV7-9 and TRBJ1-1; a possible D gene is TRBD1 (5 bases). CDR1 is SEHNR and CDR2 is FQNEAQ in the germline V gene (reference sequence). There are 17 residues in the CDR3. Trimming left V 1 base short and J 4 bases short, with 19 bases between. CDR3 sequence reads: CASSLVNNRGVGTEAFF. The CDR3 nucleotides read TGTGCCAGCAGCTTAGTTAATAACCGGGGGGTGGGCACTGAAGCTTTCTTT.

J is TRBJ2-3 and V is TRBV4-2; D is unresolved. This CDR3 comprises 15 residues. CDR1 and CDR2 from the germline V gene are LGHNA and YNFKEQ. V shed 6 bases and J shed 4 bases, with 17 bases lying between them. CDR3 residues: CASRIEDASADTQYF. In nucleotides, the CDR3 is TGTGCCAGCAGGATAGAGGACGCGAGCGCAGATACGCAGTATTTT.

V is TRBV29-1 and J is TRBJ2-3, with a tentative D call TRBD2 (6 bases). CDR3 length: 15 residues. In germline, CDR1 is SQVTM, CDR2 ANQGSEA. Deletions cut 6 bases from V and 0 bases from J, with 16 bases between. The CDR3 reads CSVIPGLTSTDTQYF. CDR3 DNA sequence: TGCAGCGTCATTCCGGGACTGACTAGCACAGATACGCAGTATTTT.

Written as DNA, the CDR3 is TGTGCCAGCAGCTTAGCACAGGGGTGGGGCTACACAGATACGCAGTATTTT. This translates into CASSLAQGWGYTDTQYF. The V call is TRBV11-2, the J call TRBJ2-3; 7 nucleotides line up with TRBD1. Germline V gives CDR1 SGHAT, CDR2 FQNNGV. The CDR3 runs 17 residues. Losses at the gene ends were 1 base for V and 2 bases for J; bases not matched to a gene: 9.

The chain is built from TRBV5-8 and TRBJ2-5, with TRBD2 matching over 11 bases. Looked up from germline, CDR1 is SGHTS and CDR2 is YDEGEE. V was clipped by 5 bases and J by 12 bases; unmatched bases: 9. The CDR3 has 13 amino acids. The CDR3 is CASSLRGLADEYF. In nucleotides, the CDR3 is TGTGCCAGCAGTCTCAGGGGACTAGCGGATGAGTACTTC.

This chain connects TRBV29-1 to TRBJ1-2; D ambiguous. The CDR3 is made up of 11 amino acids. Germline V gives CDR1 SQVTM, CDR2 ANQGSEA. V lost 7 bases and J lost 0, with 6 bases in between. This chain's CDR3 is CSAVANYGYTF. The DNA for the CDR3 is TGCAGCGCCGTCGCTAACTATGGCTACACCTTC.